This entry features one T cell receptor (beta chain) sequence. What it binds is unknown. Via MiXCR, TCRdb re-called the 5' RACE reads, giving one row per CDR3 protein. The table records 400,000 to 500,000 distinct CDR3 sequences, around 17% of them present only once. The data derive from a study of T-cell memory formation after mild COVID-19. Notes on the study in general: Clones shrinking from day 15 to 85 showed even CD4/CD8 mixes; later expanders tilted CD4+. Some clones that responded were present in memory (sampled pre-infection), which suggests cross-reactive memory joined.

The CDR3 has 19 amino acids. The V end was cut by 5 bases, the J end by 0 bases, with 23 bases between. CDR1 and CDR2 (germline): SEHNR, FQNEAQ (reference sequence). This sequence joins TRBV7-9 and TRBJ1-3; D might be TRBD1 (5 bases). Material for sequencing was PBMCs or a T cell subset sorted from them (not recorded which). The receptor was derived from a man aged 18 to 30 who had mild COVID-19 (a few samples of this study predate the infection). Cell type and time point are not known. CDR3 residues: CASSPGPLVGPSSGNTIYF. The CDR3 DNA reads as TGTGCCAGCAGCCCGGGACCGTTAGTGGGGCCGAGCTCTGGAAACACCATATATTTT.